This entry concerns a single T cell receptor (beta chain). Antigen unknown. These data originate in a study of T cell repertoires in ileal Crohn's disease. On the study more broadly: About half of patients got postoperative therapy: 11 thiopurines, roughly 19 anti-TNF.

Patients were adults with ileal or ileocolonic Crohn's disease needing resection. Whole-study findings and limits: Every patient over 26.8% clonality showed endoscopic recurrence.

The CDR3 spans 14 residues. Deletions cut 3 bases from V and 4 bases from J, with 12 bases between. CDR1 and CDR2 from the germline V gene are MDHEN and SYDVKM. Some clones are missing from TCRdb's copy, which holds only in-frame ones; the method was immunoSEQ multiplex PCR. This repertoire shows 2,000 to 2,500 clones, 84% found once; its top ten account for around 7%. The chain is built from TRBV28 and TRBJ1-2, with TRBD1 as a possible D gene (6 bases). The clonotype originates from an adult with Crohn's disease. The sequenced material came from ileal tissue. The CDR3 reads CASSFGGDLYGYTF. In DNA form, the CDR3 reads TGTGCCAGCAGTTTCGGGGGCGATCTCTATGGCTACACCTTC.